Presented here are 10 T cell receptor beta chains from one specimen sequenced in a study of T cell repertoires in cytomegalovirus infection. TCRdb processed the reads anew with MiXCR; each CDR3 protein has one entry. The sample consists of roughly 300,000 distinct CDR3 sequences, 9.5% of them appearing once. Sequenced material: PBMCs. The receptors here all came from a human donor in good health (CMV status not recorded). Some clones in this sample may be carry-over from other donors' samples.

This clonotype was counted at least ten times. This sequence joins TRBV7-2 and TRBJ2-1, with a possible D match to TRBD1 (7 bases). Germline V lookup: CDR1 SGHTA, CDR2 FQGNSA. The CDR3 extends over 13 amino acids. V shed 1 base and J shed 9 bases, with 10 bases lying between them. In nucleotides, the CDR3 is TGTGCCAGCAGCTTAGTTCAGGGGGGTGAGCAGTTCTTC. Protein sequence: CASSLVQGGEQFF.

The gene calls are TRBV7-2 and TRBJ2-5; 8 nucleotides match TRBD2. Germline V gene sequence: CDR1 SGHTA, CDR2 FQGNSA. CDR3 size: 14 residues. V dropped 1 base and J dropped 5; count of bases not matched to a gene: 3. Here the CDR3 DNA reads TGTGCCAGCAGCTTAGGCGGGGGGAAGGAGACCCAGTACTTC. Translating gives CASSLGGGKETQYF. The full variable domain, its missing parts supplied by reference TRBV7-2 and TRBJ2-5, is GAGVSQSPSNKVTEKGKDVELRCDPISGHTALYWYRQSLGQGLEFLIYFQGNSAPDKSGLPSDRFSAERTGGSVSTLTIQRTQQEDSAVYLCASSLGGGKETQYFGPGTRLLVL.

This clonotype was seen a handful of times. V is TRBV30 and J is TRBJ1-2; tentative D call: TRBD1 (5 bases). The CDR3 has 12 amino acids. The germline V and J ends were trimmed by 2 bases and 13 bases, with 17 bases remaining between them. Germline CDR1 is GTSNPN and CDR2 is SVGIG (reference sequence). The CDR3, as DNA: TGTGCCTGGAGTCCGACAGTGATCGATTGCACCTTC. Residues: CAWSPTVIDCTF.

The chain recombines TRBV20-1 with TRBJ2-6, with D unresolved. Trimming stripped 3 bases from V and 0 bases from J, with 6 bases between. CDR1 and CDR2 from the germline V gene are DFQATT and SNEGSKA (reference sequence). The CDR3 consists of 14 residues. CDR3 amino acids: CSASAASGANVLTF. CDR3 coding DNA: TGCAGTGCTAGTGCAGCCTCTGGGGCCAACGTCCTGACTTTC.

This clonotype was found many times. V and J are TRBV7-2 and TRBJ1-2, with 10 bases matching TRBD1. Trimming took 1 base from V and 2 from J; bases not matched to a gene: 10. The germline V gene has CDR1 SGHTA and CDR2 FQGNSA. CDR3 size: 18 residues. The CDR3 region has the DNA TGTGCCAGCAGCTTAGGGCGGACAGGGGGGGGTGAAAACTATGGCTACACCTTC. Translation gives CASSLGRTGGGENYGYTF.

Notes on this clonotype: A much bigger clone sits one base away, suggesting this may be a read error. The chain combines TRBV10-3 with TRBJ2-1; D is tentatively TRBD1 or TRBD2 (5 bases each). Trimming shortened V by 2 bases and J by 0 bases, and 17 bases separated the two germline ends. CDR3 length: 18 residues. The V gene's germline CDR1 is ENHRY and CDR2 SYGVKD. CDR3 sequence (DNA): TGTGCCATCAGTGAGCCCGGTGGGGGAGTACGCTCCTACAATGAGCAGTTCTTC. Translation: CAISEPGGGVRSYNEQFF.

The sample holds many counts of this clonotype. V usage is TRBV7-2 and J usage is TRBJ1-1, with D maybe TRBD1 (6 bases). The V and J ends lost 2 bases and 1 base respectively, with 11 bases between them. From germline, CDR1 is SGHTA and CDR2 FQGNSA. The CDR3 has 15 residues. DNA for the CDR3: TGTGCCAGCAGCTTAAACAGGGTCGGGAACACTGAAGCTTTCTTT. Residues: CASSLNRVGNTEAFF.

The sample holds a few counts of this clonotype. V and J are TRBV7-2 and TRBJ2-1; perhaps TRBD2 as D (5 bases). Per the germline V gene, CDR1 is SGHTA and CDR2 is FQGNSA. The CDR3 loop spans 14 amino acids. The V end was cut by 5 bases, the J end by 3 bases, with 11 bases between. As DNA, the CDR3 is TGTGCCAGCAGCGAGAGGGTTTACTACAATGAGCAGTTCTTC. Translation: CASSERVYYNEQFF.

V and J are TRBV6-6 and TRBJ1-2; TRBD1 might be the D (6 bases). The length of the CDR3 is 16 residues. Looked up from germline, CDR1 is MNHNY and CDR2 is SVGAGI (reference sequence). Deletions cut 0 bases from V and 6 bases from J, with 17 bases between. The DNA of the CDR3 is TGTGCCAGCAGTTACTCGCAGGGGAGACTGGGGGATGGCTACACCTTC. This translates into CASSYSQGRLGDGYTF.

This clonotype appeared many times. The chain employs TRBV2 and TRBJ2-1; 12 bases line up with TRBD2. V shed 4 bases and J 14 bases; nucleotides not matched to a gene: 6. The CDR3 sequence is 13 residues long. Germline loops: CDR1 SNHLY, CDR2 FYNNEI. CDR3 amino acids: CASSVFTSGGKFF. The CDR3 DNA reads TGTGCCAGCAGTGTATTCACTAGCGGGGGGAAGTTCTTC.